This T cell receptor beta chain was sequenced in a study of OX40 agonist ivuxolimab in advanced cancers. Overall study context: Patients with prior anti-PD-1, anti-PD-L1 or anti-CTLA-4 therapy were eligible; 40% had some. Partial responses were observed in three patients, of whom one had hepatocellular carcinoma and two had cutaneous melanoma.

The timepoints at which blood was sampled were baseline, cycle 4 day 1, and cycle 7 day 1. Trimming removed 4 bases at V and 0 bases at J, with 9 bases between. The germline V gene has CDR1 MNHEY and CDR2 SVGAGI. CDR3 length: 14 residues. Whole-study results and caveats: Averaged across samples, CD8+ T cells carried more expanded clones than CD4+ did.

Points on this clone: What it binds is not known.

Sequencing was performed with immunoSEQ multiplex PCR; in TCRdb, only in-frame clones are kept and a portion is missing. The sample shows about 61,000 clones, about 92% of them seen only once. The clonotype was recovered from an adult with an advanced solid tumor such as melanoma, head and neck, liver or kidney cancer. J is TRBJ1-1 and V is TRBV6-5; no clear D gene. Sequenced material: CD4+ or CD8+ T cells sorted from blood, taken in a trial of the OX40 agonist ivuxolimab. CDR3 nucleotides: TGTGCCAGCAGTTTGATTACCGTGAACACTGAAGCTTTCTTT. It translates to CASSLITVNTEAFF.